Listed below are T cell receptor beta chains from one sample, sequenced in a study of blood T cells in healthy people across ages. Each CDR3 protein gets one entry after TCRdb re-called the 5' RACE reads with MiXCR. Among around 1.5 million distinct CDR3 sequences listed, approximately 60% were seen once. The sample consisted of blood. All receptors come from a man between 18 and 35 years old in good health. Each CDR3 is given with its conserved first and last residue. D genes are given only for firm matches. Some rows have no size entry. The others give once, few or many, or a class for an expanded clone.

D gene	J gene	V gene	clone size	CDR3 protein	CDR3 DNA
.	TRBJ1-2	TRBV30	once	CAGSSTGGYTF	TGTGCCGGGAGTTCTACGGGGGGCTACACCTTC
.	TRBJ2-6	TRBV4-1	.	CASSQDERGLRSSSGANVLTF	TGCGCCAGCAGCCAGGACGAGAGGGGCTTGAGGTCGAGCTCTGGGGCCAACGTCCTGACTTTC
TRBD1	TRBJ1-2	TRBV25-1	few	CASSDESGGAYYGYTF	TGTGCCAGCAGTGATGAGTCAGGGGGCGCGTACTATGGCTACACCTTC
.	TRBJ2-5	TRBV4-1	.	CASSQGHGRETQYF	TGCGCCAGCAGCCAGGGGCACGGACGGGAGACCCAGTACTTC
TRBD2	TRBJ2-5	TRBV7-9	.	CASSPREGTFETQYF	TGTGCCAGCAGCCCCCGGGAGGGGACTTTTGAGACCCAGTACTTC
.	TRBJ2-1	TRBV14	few	CASSQDWGDSNYNEQFF	TGTGCCAGCAGCCAAGATTGGGGGGACTCCAACTACAATGAGCAGTTCTTC
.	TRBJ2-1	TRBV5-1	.	CAGSLRTPHEQFF	TGCGCCGGCAGCCTCAGGACACCGCATGAGCAGTTCTTC
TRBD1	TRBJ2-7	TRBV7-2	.	CASSQRGRSMDEQYF	TGTGCCAGCAGCCAAAGGGGGCGCAGTATGGACGAGCAGTACTTC
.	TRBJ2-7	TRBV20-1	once	CSAFIRVTYEQYF	TGCAGTGCTTTTATCAGGGTGACCTACGAGCAGTACTTC
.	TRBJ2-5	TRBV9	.	CASSVGPRGFPYF	TGTGCCAGCAGCGTAGGCCCCCGGGGGTTCCCGTACTTC
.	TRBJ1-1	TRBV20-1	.	CSAEVGWSTGEAFF	TGCAGTGCCGAAGTCGGATGGTCGACCGGTGAAGCTTTCTTT
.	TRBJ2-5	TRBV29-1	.	CSVGDIARETQYF	TGCAGCGTCGGGGACATTGCCAGGGAGACCCAGTACTTC
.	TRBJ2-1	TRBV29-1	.	CSYEGDNEQFF	TGCAGCTATGAAGGGGACAATGAGCAGTTCTTC
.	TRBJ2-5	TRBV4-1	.	CASSQGQRVPQETQYF	TGCGCCAGCAGCCAAGGTCAGAGGGTCCCTCAAGAGACCCAGTACTTC
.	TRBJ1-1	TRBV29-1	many	CSVEGNTEAFF	TGCAGCGTTGAAGGGAACACTGAAGCTTTCTTT
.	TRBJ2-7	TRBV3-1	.	CASSPWAWRYEQYF	TGTGCCAGCAGCCCATGGGCCTGGAGATACGAGCAGTACTTC
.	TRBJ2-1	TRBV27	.	CASSPTMAEQFF	TGTGCCAGCAGTCCCACCATGGCTGAGCAGTTCTTC
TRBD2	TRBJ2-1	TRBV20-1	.	CSAWTSGGNEQFF	TGCAGTGCATGGACTAGCGGGGGGAATGAGCAGTTCTTC
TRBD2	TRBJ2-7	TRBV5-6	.	CASSFSPSGPYEQYF	TGTGCCAGCAGCTTCTCCCCTAGCGGCCCCTACGAGCAGTACTTC
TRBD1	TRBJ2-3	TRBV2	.	CATLQGATDTQYF	TGTGCCACCCTACAGGGGGCCACAGATACGCAGTATTTT
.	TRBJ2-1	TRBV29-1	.	CSVREQAFYNEQFF	TGCAGCGTGAGAGAGCAGGCCTTCTACAATGAGCAGTTCTTC
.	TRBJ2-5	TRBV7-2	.	CASSLREGGRGTQYF	TGTGCCAGCAGCTTACGAGAGGGGGGGCGGGGAACCCAGTACTTC
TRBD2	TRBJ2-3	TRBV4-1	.	CASSQMERETHTDTQYF	TGCGCCAGCAGCCAGATGGAGCGGGAGACCCACACAGATACGCAGTATTTT
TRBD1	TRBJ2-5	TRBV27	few	CASSRGTGGETQYF	TGTGCCAGCAGTCGAGGGACAGGGGGGGAGACCCAGTACTTC
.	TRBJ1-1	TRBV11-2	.	CASSPPTGPNTEAFF	TGTGCCAGCAGCCCCCCGACAGGTCCGAACACTGAAGCTTTCTTT